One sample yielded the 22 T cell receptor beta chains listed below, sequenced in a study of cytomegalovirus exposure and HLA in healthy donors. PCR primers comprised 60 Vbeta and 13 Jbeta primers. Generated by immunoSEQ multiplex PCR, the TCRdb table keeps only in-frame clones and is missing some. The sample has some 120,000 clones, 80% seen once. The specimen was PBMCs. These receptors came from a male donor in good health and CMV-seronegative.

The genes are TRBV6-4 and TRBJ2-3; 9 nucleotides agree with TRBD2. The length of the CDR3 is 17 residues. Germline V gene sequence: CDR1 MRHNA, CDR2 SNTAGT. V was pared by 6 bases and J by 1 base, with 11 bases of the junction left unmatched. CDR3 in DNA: TGTGCCAGCAGCCGCCAAGGTGCGGGAGGGGGCACAGATACGCAGTATTTT. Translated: CASSRQGAGGGTDTQYF.

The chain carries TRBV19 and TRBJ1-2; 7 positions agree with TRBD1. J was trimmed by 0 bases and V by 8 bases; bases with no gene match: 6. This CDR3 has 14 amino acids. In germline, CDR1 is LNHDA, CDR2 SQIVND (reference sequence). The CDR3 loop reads CASYTGETNYGYTF. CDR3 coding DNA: TGTGCCAGTTACACAGGGGAAACTAACTATGGCTACACCTTC.

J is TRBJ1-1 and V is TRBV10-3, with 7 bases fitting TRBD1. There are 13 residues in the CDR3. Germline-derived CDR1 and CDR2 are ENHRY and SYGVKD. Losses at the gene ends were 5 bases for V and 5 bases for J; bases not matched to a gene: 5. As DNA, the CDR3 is TGTGCCATCAGTCCAGGGGGATGGACTGAAGCTTTCTTT. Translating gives CAISPGGWTEAFF.

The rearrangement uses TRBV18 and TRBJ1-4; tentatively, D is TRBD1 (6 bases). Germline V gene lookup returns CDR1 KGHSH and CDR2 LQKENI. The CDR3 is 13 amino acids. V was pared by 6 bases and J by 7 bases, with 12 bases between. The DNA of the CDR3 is TGTGCCAGCTCCCAAGACAGGAGTGAAAAACTGTTTTTT. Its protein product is CASSQDRSEKLFF.

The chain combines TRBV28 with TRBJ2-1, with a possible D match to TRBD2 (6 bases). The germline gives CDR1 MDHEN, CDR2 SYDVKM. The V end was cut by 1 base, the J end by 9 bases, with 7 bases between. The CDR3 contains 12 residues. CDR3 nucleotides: TGTGCCAGCAGTTTATTGGGGGGTGAGCAGTTCTTC. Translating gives CASSLLGGEQFF. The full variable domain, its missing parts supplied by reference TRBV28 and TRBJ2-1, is DVKVTQSSRYLVKRTGEKVFLECVQDMDHENMFWYRQDPGLGLRLIYFSYDVKMKEKGDIPEGYSVSREKKERFSLILESASTNQTSMYLCASSLLGGEQFFGPGTRLTVL.

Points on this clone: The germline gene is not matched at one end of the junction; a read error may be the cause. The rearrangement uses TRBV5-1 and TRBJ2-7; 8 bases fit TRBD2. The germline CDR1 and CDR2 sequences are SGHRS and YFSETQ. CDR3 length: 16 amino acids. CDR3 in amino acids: CASSRGGAGSVYGQYF. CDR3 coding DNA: TGCGCCAGCAGCCGGGGGGGAGCGGGGTCTGTATACGGGCAGTACTTC.

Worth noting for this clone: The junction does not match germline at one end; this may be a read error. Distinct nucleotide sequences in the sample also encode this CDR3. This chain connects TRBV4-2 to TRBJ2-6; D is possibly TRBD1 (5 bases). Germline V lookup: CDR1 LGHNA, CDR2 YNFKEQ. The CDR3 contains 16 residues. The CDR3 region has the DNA TGTGCCAGCAGCCAAGACACCTCCTCTGGGGCCAACGGCCTGACTTTC. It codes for CASSQDTSSGANGLTF.

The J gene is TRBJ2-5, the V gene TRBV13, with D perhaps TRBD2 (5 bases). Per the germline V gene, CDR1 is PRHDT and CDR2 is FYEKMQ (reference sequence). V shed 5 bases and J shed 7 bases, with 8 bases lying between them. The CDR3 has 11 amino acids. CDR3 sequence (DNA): TGTGCCAGCAGCGAGAGCGGGACCCAGTACTTC. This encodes CASSESGTQYF.

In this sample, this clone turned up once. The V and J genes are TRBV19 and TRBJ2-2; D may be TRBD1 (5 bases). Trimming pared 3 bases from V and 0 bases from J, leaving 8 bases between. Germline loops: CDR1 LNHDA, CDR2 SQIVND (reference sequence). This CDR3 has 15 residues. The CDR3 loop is CASSIRQTNTGELFF. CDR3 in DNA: TGTGCCAGTAGTATTCGACAGACGAACACCGGGGAGCTGTTTTTT.

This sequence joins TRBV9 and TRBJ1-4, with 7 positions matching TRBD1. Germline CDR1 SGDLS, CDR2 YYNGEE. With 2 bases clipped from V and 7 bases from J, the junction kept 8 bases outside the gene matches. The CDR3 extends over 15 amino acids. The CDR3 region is CASSVETGRGEKLFF. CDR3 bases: TGTGCCAGCAGCGTCGAGACAGGGAGAGGTGAAAAACTGTTTTTT.

DNA of the CDR3: TGCGCCAGCAGACCTACAGGTTATGAGCAGTTCTTC. Protein: CASRPTGYEQFF. The chain joins TRBV23-1 to TRBJ2-1; possibly TRBD1 for D (5 bases). TRBV23-1 is filed as an ORF, its function uncertain. The CDR3 contains 12 residues. V lost 6 bases, J lost 8 bases, and 11 bases lay in between.

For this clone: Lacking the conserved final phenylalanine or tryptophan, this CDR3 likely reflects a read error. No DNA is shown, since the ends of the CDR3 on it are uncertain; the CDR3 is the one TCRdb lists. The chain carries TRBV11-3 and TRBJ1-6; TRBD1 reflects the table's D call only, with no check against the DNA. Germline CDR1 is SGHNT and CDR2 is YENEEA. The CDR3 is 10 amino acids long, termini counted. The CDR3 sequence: CASSSDPTLM.

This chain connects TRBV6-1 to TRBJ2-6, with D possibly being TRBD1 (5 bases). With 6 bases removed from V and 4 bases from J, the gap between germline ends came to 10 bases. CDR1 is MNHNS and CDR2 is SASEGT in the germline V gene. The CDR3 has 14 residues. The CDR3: CASRSGSGANVLTF. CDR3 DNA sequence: TGTGCCAGCAGATCAGGGTCCGGGGCCAACGTCCTGACTTTC.

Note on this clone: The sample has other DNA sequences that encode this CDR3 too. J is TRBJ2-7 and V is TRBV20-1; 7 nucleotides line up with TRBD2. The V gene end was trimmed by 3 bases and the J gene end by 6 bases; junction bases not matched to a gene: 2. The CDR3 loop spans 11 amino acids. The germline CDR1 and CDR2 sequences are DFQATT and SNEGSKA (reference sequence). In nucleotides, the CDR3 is TGCAGTGCTAGGGGCGGGGGCGAGCAGTACTTC. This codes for CSARGGGEQYF.

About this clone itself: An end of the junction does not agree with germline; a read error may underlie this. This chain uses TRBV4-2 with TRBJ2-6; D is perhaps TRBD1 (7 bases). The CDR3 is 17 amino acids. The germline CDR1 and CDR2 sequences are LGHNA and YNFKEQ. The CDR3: CASSQAFRGAGANGLTF. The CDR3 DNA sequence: TGTGCCAGCAGCCAAGCTTTCAGGGGGGCTGGGGCCAACGGCCTGACTTTC.

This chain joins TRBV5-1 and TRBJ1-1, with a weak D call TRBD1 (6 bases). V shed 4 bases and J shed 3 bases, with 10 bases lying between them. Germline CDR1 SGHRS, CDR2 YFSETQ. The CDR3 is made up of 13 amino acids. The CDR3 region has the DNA TGCGCCAGCAGCGCGGGGGCAGACACTGAAGCTTTCTTT. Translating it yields CASSAGADTEAFF.

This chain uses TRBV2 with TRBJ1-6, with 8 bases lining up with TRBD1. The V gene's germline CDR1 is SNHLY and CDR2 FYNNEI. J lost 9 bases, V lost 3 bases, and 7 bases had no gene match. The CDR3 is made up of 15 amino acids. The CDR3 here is CASSDTGGVGSPLHF. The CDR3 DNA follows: TGTGCCAGCAGTGACACAGGGGGGGTAGGTTCACCCCTCCACTTT.

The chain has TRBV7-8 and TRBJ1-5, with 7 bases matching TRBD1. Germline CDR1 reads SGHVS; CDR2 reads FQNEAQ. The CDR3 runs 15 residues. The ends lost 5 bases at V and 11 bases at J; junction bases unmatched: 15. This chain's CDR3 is CASSARQGQRFSQHF. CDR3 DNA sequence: TGTGCCAGCAGCGCGCGACAGGGTCAAAGATTTTCCCAGCATTTT.

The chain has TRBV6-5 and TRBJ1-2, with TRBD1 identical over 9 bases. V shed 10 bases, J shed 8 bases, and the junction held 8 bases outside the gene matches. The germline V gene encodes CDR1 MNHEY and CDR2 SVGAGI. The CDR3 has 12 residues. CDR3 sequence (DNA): TGTGCCATCCGAGACAGGGGGTACGGCTACACCTTC. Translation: CAIRDRGYGYTF.

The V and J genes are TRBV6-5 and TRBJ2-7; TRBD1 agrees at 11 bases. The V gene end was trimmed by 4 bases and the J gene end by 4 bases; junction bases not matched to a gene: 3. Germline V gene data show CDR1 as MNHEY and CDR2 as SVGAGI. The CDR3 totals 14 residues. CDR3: CASSFRDRGYEQYF. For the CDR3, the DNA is TGTGCCAGCAGTTTCCGGGACAGGGGGTACGAGCAGTACTTC.

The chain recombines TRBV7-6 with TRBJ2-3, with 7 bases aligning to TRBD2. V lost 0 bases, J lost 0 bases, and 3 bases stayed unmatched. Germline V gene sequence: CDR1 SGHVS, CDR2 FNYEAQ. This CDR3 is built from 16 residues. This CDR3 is CASSLAGGGSTDTQYF. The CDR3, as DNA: TGTGCCAGCAGCTTAGCTGGGGGGGGGAGCACAGATACGCAGTATTTT. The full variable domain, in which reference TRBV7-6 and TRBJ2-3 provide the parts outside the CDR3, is GAGVSQSPRYKVTKRGQDVALRCDPISGHVSLYWYRQALGQGPEFLTYFNYEAQQDKSGLPNDRFSAERPEGSISTLTIQRTEQRDSAMYRCASSLAGGGSTDTQYFGPGTRLTVL.

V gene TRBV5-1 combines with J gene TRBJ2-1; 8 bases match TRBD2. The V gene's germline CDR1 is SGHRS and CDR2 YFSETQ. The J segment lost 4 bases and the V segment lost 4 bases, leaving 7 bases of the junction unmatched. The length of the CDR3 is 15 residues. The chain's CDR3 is CASSATTSGYNEQFF. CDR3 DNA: TGCGCCAGCAGCGCCACCACTAGCGGATACAATGAGCAGTTCTTC.